This TCR beta chain was found in a study of T cell responses to AZD1222 COVID-19 vaccine. General study points: CD4 TCRs associated with vaccination spanned spike, dominating at 160-218 and 743-854. At baseline, just 6 or 7 AZD1222 recipients tested seropositive. An increase in Spike-specific TCR breadth and depth was observed after two AZD1222 doses. Mostly white British, mostly female donors; authors suggested clonal diversity may be underestimated.

Germline trimming cut 6 bases from V and 4 bases from J; bases unmatched to any gene: 12. The CDR3 is made up of 15 amino acids. CDR1 and CDR2 from the germline V gene are LNHDA and SQIVND (reference sequence). This clone was detected only once. Its target is unknown. The assay was immunoSEQ multiplex PCR, and TCRdb's table has in-frame clones only and misses some. The sample holds 150,000 to 200,000 clones, roughly nine tenths seen once. This receptor was taken from an adult in good health. The material sequenced was peripheral blood, taken on day 0 of AZD1222 vaccination. This rearrangement joins TRBV19 to TRBJ2-7, with 7 bases lining up with TRBD1. The CDR3 DNA follows: TGTGCCAGTAGGAGATACAGGGGAGCGGAATACGAGCAGTACTTC. Translating gives CASRRYRGAEYEQYF. Full variable domain (remainder filled in from reference TRBV19 and TRBJ2-7): DGGITQSPKYLFRKEGQNVTLSCEQNLNHDAMYWYRQDPGQGLRLIYYSQIVNDFQKGDIAEGYSVSREKKESFPLTVTSAQKNPTAFYLCASRRYRGAEYEQYFGPGTRLTVT.